This passage covers 17 T cell receptor beta chains from one sample sequenced in a study of cytomegalovirus exposure and HLA in healthy donors. 60 Vbeta and 13 Jbeta primers were used in PCR. Generated by immunoSEQ multiplex PCR, the TCRdb table keeps only in-frame clones and is missing some. In all, the sample yields over 100,000 clones. Sequencing used PBMCs. The receptor source for this set is a man younger than 40 in good health and CMV-seronegative.

The chain joins TRBV6-6 to TRBJ2-1, with 10 bases identical to TRBD2. Germline V gives CDR1 MNHNY, CDR2 SVGAGI (reference sequence). CDR3 length equals 15 residues. Trimming removed 5 bases from V and 8 bases from J; junction bases left unmatched: 9. CDR3 DNA sequence: TGTGCCAGCAGTCGCCCCGGGACTAGCGCCGATGAGCAGTTCTTC. It is translated as CASSRPGTSADEQFF.

This chain connects TRBV7-9 to TRBJ1-1; TRBD1 matches 7 bases. J lost 7 bases, V lost 0 bases, and 8 bases had no gene match. The CDR3 is made up of 15 amino acids. CDR1 is SEHNR, CDR2 FQNEAQ, per germline (reference sequence). DNA for the CDR3: TGTGCCAGCAGCTTAGCCCCAGGGGGTAAGGGTGAAGCTTTCTTT. It translates to CASSLAPGGKGEAFF.

The J gene is TRBJ2-1, the V gene TRBV5-1, with 9 nucleotides matching TRBD2. Germline loops: CDR1 SGHRS, CDR2 YFSETQ. Unmatched junction bases numbered 7, after V lost 2 bases and J lost 7 bases. The CDR3 is made up of 15 amino acids. The CDR3 is CASSFAGGRGNEQFF. In DNA, the CDR3 is TGCGCCAGCAGCTTTGCGGGGGGGCGGGGTAATGAGCAGTTCTTC.

This sequence joins TRBV28 and TRBJ2-2; 7 bases are a match to TRBD1. Germline V gene data show CDR1 as MDHEN and CDR2 as SYDVKM. The CDR3 is made up of 18 amino acids. The trim removed 5 bases at V and 1 base at J, leaving 13 bases unmatched. CDR3 nucleotides: TGTGCCAGCAGTCCTTCGACAGGGAAAGAGGGGAACACCGGGGAGCTGTTTTTT. Its protein product is CASSPSTGKEGNTGELFF. Combining the CDR3 with reference TRBV28 and TRBJ2-2 gives the whole variable domain DVKVTQSSRYLVKRTGEKVFLECVQDMDHENMFWYRQDPGLGLRLIYFSYDVKMKEKGDIPEGYSVSREKKERFSLILESASTNQTSMYLCASSPSTGKEGNTGELFFGEGSRLTVL.

This chain joins TRBV28 and TRBJ1-5; perhaps TRBD1 as D (6 bases). The germline CDR1 and CDR2 sequences are MDHEN and SYDVKM. The CDR3 contains 16 residues. V was trimmed by 4 bases and J by 2 bases, leaving 15 bases between them. This chain's CDR3 is CASSSLRAGGNQPQHF. CDR3 DNA sequence: TGTGCCAGCAGTTCCCTTCGAGCAGGGGGCAATCAGCCCCAGCATTTT.

This chain connects TRBV30 to TRBJ1-6, with D tentatively TRBD1 (6 bases). This CDR3 region has 15 residues. Germline assignment: CDR1 GTSNPN and CDR2 SVGIG (reference sequence). V lost 4 bases to trimming and J lost 8 bases, with 18 bases between them. CDR3 loop: CAWTRDTGLYSPLHF. DNA of the CDR3: TGTGCCTGGACACGGGACACGGGGCTCTATTCACCCCTCCACTTT. Supplemented by reference TRBV30 and TRBJ1-6, the full variable domain reads SQTIHQWPATLVQPVGSPLSLECTVEGTSNPNLYWYRQAAGRGLQLLFYSVGIGQISSEVPQNLSASRPQDRQFILSSKKLLLSDSGFYLCAWTRDTGLYSPLHFGNGTRLTVT.

V is TRBV12-5 and J is TRBJ1-1, with TRBD1 matching 7 bases. Losses at the gene ends were 3 bases for V and 0 bases for J; bases not matched to a gene: 7. Germline CDR1 and CDR2: LGHNT and FRNRAP. This CDR3 is 16 amino acids long. The CDR3 spells CASGLRTGSLNTEAFF. The CDR3 nucleotides read TGTGCTAGTGGTTTACGGACAGGTTCTTTGAACACTGAAGCTTTCTTT.

CDR3 DNA: TGTGCCAGCAGCGCGGGGCTGAACACCGGGGAGCTGTTTTTT. This encodes CASSAGLNTGELFF. The chain couples TRBV11-3 to TRBJ2-2; D is perhaps TRBD2 (6 bases). The germline V and J ends were trimmed by 5 bases and 1 base, with 8 bases remaining between them. The CDR3 loop spans 14 amino acids. Germline CDR1 reads SGHNT; CDR2 reads YENEEA.

The J gene is TRBJ1-2, the V gene TRBV6-1; TRBD1 is a possible D gene (5 bases). The CDR3 is 14 amino acids. In germline, CDR1 is MNHNS, CDR2 SASEGT. V lost 3 bases and J lost 2, with 10 bases in between. CDR3 residues: CASSDMTENYGYTF. CDR3 sequence (DNA): TGTGCCAGCAGTGATATGACAGAGAACTATGGCTACACCTTC.

CDR3 residues: CASAGGPKNTGELFF. In DNA form, the CDR3 reads TGTGCCAGCGCCGGGGGGCCTAAGAACACCGGGGAGCTGTTTTTT. This rearrangement joins TRBV28 to TRBJ2-2; possibly TRBD2 for D (7 bases). Germline V gene lookup returns CDR1 MDHEN and CDR2 SYDVKM. This CDR3 has 15 residues. Trimming left V 8 bases short and J 1 base short, with 14 bases between.

This sequence joins TRBV5-1 and TRBJ1-3; D is possibly TRBD1 (5 bases). The CDR3 is 15 residues long. CDR1 is SGHRS and CDR2 is YFSETQ in the germline V gene. The V gene lost 4 bases and the J gene lost 0 bases, with 11 bases spanning the gap. The CDR3 reads CASSGTEYSGNTIYF. CDR3 sequence (DNA): TGCGCCAGCAGCGGGACTGAGTACTCTGGAAACACCATATATTTT.

The CDR3 spells CASSGTGGVAGELFF. DNA for the CDR3: TGTGCCAGCAGTGGGACCGGCGGGGTCGCCGGGGAGCTGTTTTTT. V gene TRBV6-1 combines with J gene TRBJ2-2; perhaps TRBD2 as D (6 bases). Germline CDR1 MNHNS, CDR2 SASEGT. V dropped 4 bases and J dropped 6 bases, with 15 bases sitting between them. The CDR3 has 15 residues.

The chain has TRBV5-1 and TRBJ2-1; 10 nucleotides match TRBD2. Germline assignment: CDR1 SGHRS and CDR2 YFSETQ. V lost 2 bases, J lost 4 bases, and 6 bases stayed unmatched. CDR3 length equals 16 residues. The CDR3 DNA follows: TGCGCCAGCAGCTTCCTAGCGGGGGTGGTTTACAATGAGCAGTTCTTC. Translating gives CASSFLAGVVYNEQFF. The full variable domain, with the rest looked up from reference TRBV5-1 and TRBJ2-1, is KAGVTQTPRYLIKTRGQQVTLSCSPISGHRSVSWYQQTPGQGLQFLFEYFSETQRNKGNFPGRFSGRQFSNSRSEMNVSTLELGDSALYLCASSFLAGVVYNEQFFGPGTRLTVL.

This chain uses TRBV27 with TRBJ1-2; 7 bases are shared with TRBD1. Germline-derived CDR1 and CDR2 are MNHEY and SMNVEV (reference sequence). The CDR3 has 14 residues. Trimming took 6 bases from V and 8 from J; bases not matched to a gene: 12. CDR3 nucleotides: TGTGCCAGCAGGGTAGACAGGGTGAGGGGAGGCTACACCTTC. The encoded protein is CASRVDRVRGGYTF.

The rearrangement uses TRBV7-8 and TRBJ2-1; tentative D call: TRBD1 (6 bases). V was clipped by 4 bases and J by 0 bases, with 16 bases between them. Germline V gene sequence: CDR1 SGHVS, CDR2 FQNEAQ. The CDR3 extends over 17 amino acids. The CDR3 loop is CASSSDAGQSSYNEQFF. Here the CDR3 DNA reads TGTGCCAGCAGCTCAGATGCCGGACAGAGCTCCTACAATGAGCAGTTCTTC.

The V call is TRBV4-1, the J call TRBJ2-1, with D possibly TRBD2 on 5 matching bases. Germline loops: CDR1 MGHRA, CDR2 YSYEKL. V lost 4 bases and J lost 0, with 13 bases in between. This CDR3 has 16 amino acids. The DNA for the CDR3 is TGCGCCAGCAGCCCCTCGCCAGCGGTCTCCTACAATGAGCAGTTCTTC. Translated, it gives CASSPSPAVSYNEQFF.

The chain recombines TRBV29-1 with TRBJ1-1; possible D gene TRBD1, 6 bases. The CDR3 consists of 18 residues. V was pared by 0 bases and J by 1 base, with 21 bases between. Looked up from germline, CDR1 is SQVTM and CDR2 is ANQGSEA. CDR3 amino acids: CSVEDPTLRQARNTEAFF. The DNA of the CDR3 is TGCAGCGTTGAAGACCCGACTCTAAGACAGGCGAGGAACACTGAAGCTTTCTTT.